These T cell receptor beta chains were read from a single sample in a study of cytomegalovirus exposure and HLA in healthy donors. Clones were sequenced by immunoSEQ multiplex PCR, and TCRdb holds only the in-frame ones, with some missing. The table lists about 150,000 clones, around 74% of them singletons. Sequenced sample: PBMCs. These receptors were taken from a man in his fifties in good health and CMV-seropositive. CDR3s include the opening cysteine and the closing phenylalanine or tryptophan. The order of the fields is D gene, clone size, J gene, CDR3 length, V gene, CDR3 DNA, CDR3 protein. A D gene is named only where the DNA matches it firmly. Clone size, where shown, is once, few, many, or a class for clones that have expanded.

>TRBD2|.|TRBJ2-3|14|TRBV30
TGTGCCTGGAGTGTAGCGGGAATCGCAGATACGCAGTATTTT
CAWSVAGIADTQYF
>.|.|TRBJ2-7|15|TRBV10-2
TGCGCCAGCAGTTTGGCTAGCCCTAGCTCCTACGAGCAGTACTTC
CASSLASPSSYEQYF
>TRBD1|.|TRBJ1-2|15|TRBV19
TGTGCCAGTACCTATGGGACAGGGGGCACCTATGGCTACACCTTC
CASTYGTGGTYGYTF
>.|.|TRBJ2-1|15|TRBV2
TGTGCCAGCAGTGAAGTGGCGGGGTCCTACAATGAGCAGTTCTTC
CASSEVAGSYNEQFF
>TRBD1|.|TRBJ2-7|17|TRBV5-1
TGCGCCAGCAGCGGGGGAAGCGGGACAGGGATACCCTACGAGCAGTACTTC
CASSGGSGTGIPYEQYF
>TRBD2|.|TRBJ2-1|15|TRBV28
TGTGCCAGCAGCCGACTAGCGGGAGGTAGCAATGAGCAGTTCTTC
CASSRLAGGSNEQFF
>TRBD2|few|TRBJ2-3|16|TRBV5-4
TGTGCCAGCAGCTGGGGACTAGGAACTAGCACAGATACGCAGTATTTT
CASSWGLGTSTDTQYF
>TRBD1|.|TRBJ2-7|16|TRBV4-1
TGCGCCAGCAGCCAAGATACGGGACAGGGGGCCTACGAGCAGTACTTC
CASSQDTGQGAYEQYF
>TRBD1|.|TRBJ1-5|13|TRBV30
TGTGCCTCGGACAGGGGGCGCGATCAGCCCCAGCATTTT
CASDRGRDQPQHF
>.|.|TRBJ2-7|15|TRBV11-2
TGTGCCAGCAGCTTAGTAAGGGGGGGGACCTACGAGCAGTACTTC
CASSLVRGGTYEQYF
>TRBD1|.|TRBJ1-5|15|TRBV5-1
TGCGCCAGCAGCCCCGAAGGACAGGGCGATCAGCCCCAGCATTTT
CASSPEGQGDQPQHF
>TRBD1|.|TRBJ2-4|12|TRBV10-3
TGTGCCATCAGTGCGGGACAGAACATTCAGTACTTC
CAISAGQNIQYF
>TRBD2|.|TRBJ2-5|15|TRBV7-9
TGTGCCAGCAGCTTCCTAGCGGGGTTAACGAAGACCCAGTACTTC
CASSFLAGLTKTQYF
>TRBD2|.|TRBJ2-1|15|TRBV15
TGTGCCACCAGCAGTATGGGACTAGCCCCCAATGAGCAGTTCTTC
CATSSMGLAPNEQFF
>.|.|TRBJ2-3|15|TRBV4-1
TGCGCCAGCAGCCAAGTCCCCCAGGGAACAGATACGCAGTATTTT
CASSQVPQGTDTQYF
>TRBD2|.|TRBJ2-7|13|TRBV30
TGTGCCTGGGCCGGGGGGGATTCCTACGAGCAGTACTTC
CAWAGGDSYEQYF
>TRBD2|once|TRBJ2-1|16|TRBV28
TGTGCCAGCAGTCCGGGGGGAAGGGGCCCCTACAATGAGCAGTTCTTC
CASSPGGRGPYNEQFF
>TRBD1|.|TRBJ1-2|16|TRBV7-9
TGTGCCAGCAGCCCGACCCCGGGACAGCTGAACTATGGCTACACCTTC
CASSPTPGQLNYGYTF
>TRBD2|.|TRBJ2-1|15|TRBV27
TGTGCCAGCAGTTCCCTAGCGGGAGGGTTAGATGAGCAGTTCTTC
CASSSLAGGLDEQFF
>TRBD1|.|TRBJ1-1|14|TRBV5-1
TGCGCCAGCAGCTTGGCAGGGGGGTACACTGAAGCTTTCTTT
CASSLAGGYTEAFF
>TRBD2|few|TRBJ2-1|15|TRBV18
TGTGCCAGCTCACTCACACTAGCGGGAGACAATGAGCAGTTCTTC
CASSLTLAGDNEQFF
>.|.|TRBJ2-7|13|TRBV7-9
TGTGCCAGCAGCCCAACAGGCGGTGGGGAGCAGTACTTC
CASSPTGGGEQYF
>.|once|TRBJ1-5|16|TRBV5-4
TGTGCCAGCAGCCTGGGGGGGGGATTGAGCAATCAGCCCCAGCATTTT
CASSLGGGLSNQPQHF
>TRBD1|many|TRBJ1-1|12|TRBV11-1
TGTGCCAGCAGCTTGACGGACAGGGAAGCTTTCTTT
CASSLTDREAFF
>.|once|TRBJ2-7|14|TRBV11-2
TGTGCCAGCAGCTCCTACAGGGAATCCTACGAGCAGTACTTC
CASSSYRESYEQYF
>.|few|TRBJ2-7|15|TRBV7-2
TGTGCCAGCAGCCCAAGCTTCTCCAAGCACTACGAGCAGTACTTC
CASSPSFSKHYEQYF
>.|.|TRBJ2-7|12|TRBV6-1
TGTGCCAGCTCCCTTCAGGGGACCTTTCTGTACTTC
CASSLQGTFLYF
>.|.|TRBJ1-5|15|TRBV2
TGTGCCAGCAGTGGGGGGGGTGCGGGAGATCAGCCCCAGCATTTT
CASSGGGAGDQPQHF
>.|.|TRBJ1-2|14|TRBV14
TGTGCCAGCAGCCAAGGGGCACAGTTCTATGGCTACACCTTC
CASSQGAQFYGYTF
>.|.|TRBJ2-7|15|TRBV28
TGTGCCAGCAGCTCGTCCTTTAGCCATTCCTACGAGCAGTACTTC
CASSSSFSHSYEQYF
>.|.|TRBJ2-3|15|TRBV5-6
TGTGCCAGCAGCTTGGGGGCGGGGCGCACAGATACGCAGTATTTT
CASSLGAGRTDTQYF
>.|few|TRBJ1-4|14|TRBV11-2
TGTGCCAGCAGCTTAGTTTTGGACAGTGAAAAACTGTTTTTT
CASSLVLDSEKLFF
>.|.|TRBJ1-1|14|TRBV5-1
TGCACCAGCAGCCCGACAGGTTTGAACACTGAAGCTTTCTTT
CTSSPTGLNTEAFF
>.|once|TRBJ1-5|15|TRBV4-1
TGCGCCAGCAGCCCTGTCGGACAAGGCAATCAGCCCCAGCATTTT
CASSPVGQGNQPQHF
>TRBD1|.|TRBJ1-4|18|TRBV11-3
TGTGCCAGCAGCAGACCACACAGGGGGCGAGAAACTAATGAAAAACTGTTTTTT
CASSRPHRGRETNEKLFF
>TRBD1|.|TRBJ1-1|14|TRBV6-1
TGTGCCAGCAGTACAAGGGGGCCCGACACTGAAGCTTTCTTT
CASSTRGPDTEAFF
>TRBD2|.|TRBJ2-7|15|TRBV28
TGTGCCAGCAGCCATGGAGGGGAGGGGTCCTACGAGCAGTACTTC
CASSHGGEGSYEQYF
>.|.|TRBJ1-5|15|TRBV5-4
TGTGCCAGCAGCTTAGGGCAGGGCTTCGATCAGCCCCAGCATTTT
CASSLGQGFDQPQHF